This T cell receptor (beta chain) was identified in a study of T cell repertoires in cytomegalovirus infection. Germline V gene lookup returns CDR1 SGHTA and CDR2 FQGNSA. With 1 base removed from V and 5 bases from J, the gap between germline ends came to 8 bases. This CDR3 has 13 residues. This clonotype has a count of ten or more. TCRdb analysed the reads with MiXCR anew, one entry per CDR3 protein. This table holds roughly 320,000 distinct CDR3 sequences, around 9.5% found once. This receptor was identified in a human donor in good health (CMV status not recorded). Some clones in this sample may be carry-over from other donors' samples. Sequencing used PBMCs. V and J are TRBV7-2 and TRBJ1-1; D remains unclear. The CDR3 is CASSLVKGTEAFF. CDR3 DNA: TGTGCCAGCAGCTTAGTAAAAGGGACTGAAGCTTTCTTT.